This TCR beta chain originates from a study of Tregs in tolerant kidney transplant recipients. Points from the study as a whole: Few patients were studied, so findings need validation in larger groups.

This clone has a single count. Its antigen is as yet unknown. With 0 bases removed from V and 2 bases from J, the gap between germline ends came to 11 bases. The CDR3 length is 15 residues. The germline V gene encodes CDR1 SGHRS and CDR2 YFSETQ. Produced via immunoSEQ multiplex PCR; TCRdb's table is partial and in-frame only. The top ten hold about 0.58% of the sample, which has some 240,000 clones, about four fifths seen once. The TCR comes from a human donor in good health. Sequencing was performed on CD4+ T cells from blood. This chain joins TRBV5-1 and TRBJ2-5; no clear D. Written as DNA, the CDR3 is TGCGCCAGCAGCTTGGGAGCCTTGGGGCAAGAGACCCAGTACTTC. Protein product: CASSLGALGQETQYF.